This T cell receptor (beta chain) was sequenced for a study of tumor-infiltrating lymphocytes in primary liver carcinoma. TCR beta cDNA came from about 450 ng total RNA, primed with a constant-region primer. Investigators got TCR beta libraries out of three nested multiplex PCR rounds, done with slightly modified ARM-PCR. A C-beta reverse primer and TRBV1-TRBV30 forward primers served in each of the first two PCR rounds, at ten to eleven cycles apiece. Via MiXCR, TCRdb re-called the multiplex PCR reads, giving one row per CDR3 protein. The table has some 55,000 distinct CDR3 sequences, 60% to 75% seen once; the top ten hold roughly 26%. Scientists recovered RNA and DNA together from roughly 20-30 mg of unsorted bulk tissue. This CDR3 is 16 amino acids long. Findings and limits, study-wide: Between tumor regions, pairs overlapped more than tumor-adjacent and tumor-blood pairs did.

This clonotype showed up just once. Its antigen is not identified. Germline is not matched at one junction end, which may reflect a read error. The chain combines TRBV12-3 or TRBV12-4 with TRBJ2-3, with 8 bases that match TRBD2. Sequencing used liver tumor tissue from sampling region 2. Subset of the sample: tumor region T2, inferior pole. This clonotype originated in a man aged 35-49 years with primary liver carcinoma and hepatitis B virus infection. The CDR3, as DNA: TGTGTCAGCAGTTCCCTAAGCGGGAGCGCTACAGGTACGCAGTATTTT. Translating it yields CVSSSLSGSATGTQYF.